A selection of T cell receptor beta chains follows, all from one sample in a study of OX40 agonist ivuxolimab in advanced cancers. TCRdb keeps only in-frame clones here, not all; method: immunoSEQ multiplex PCR. The sample gives about 69,000 clones, about nine tenths of which show up once; just under 0.3% is in the top ten. Sequencing was performed on CD4+ or CD8+ T cells sorted from blood, taken in a trial of the OX40 agonist ivuxolimab. These receptors were taken from an adult with an advanced solid tumor such as melanoma, head and neck, liver or kidney cancer. Each CDR3 is given with its conserved first and last residue. Clone size, where shown, is once, few, many, or a class for clones that have expanded.

TRBV10-1	-	TRBJ2-2	CASSESHTGELFF
TRBV5-8	-	TRBJ2-7	CASSLAPGGNYEQYF
TRBV27	-	TRBJ2-7	CASSRGQGFSYEQYF
TRBV5-6	-	TRBJ2-1	CASSLQLLSSYNEQFF
TRBV19	-	TRBJ1-4	CASRTGVTNEKLFF
TRBV7-3	-	TRBJ2-3	CASSHGTSGSWGTDTQYF
TRBV4-1	-	TRBJ1-1	CASSRLRGEAFF
TRBV6-5	-	TRBJ2-5	CASSYGQRTAQETQYF
TRBV5-1	-	TRBJ2-3	CASTQGGALRTDTQYF
TRBV2	once	TRBJ1-2	CASSGIEQTGNTF
TRBV28	-	TRBJ2-5	CASGVLGGRAVRETQYF
TRBV5-1	-	TRBJ2-1	CASSTGGPINEQFF
TRBV10-2	-	TRBJ2-3	CASSGADTQYF
TRBV6-1	-	TRBJ2-7	CASSRDFRGAYEQYF
TRBV5-4	-	TRBJ2-7	CASSTRTNYEQYF
TRBV6-1	-	TRBJ1-1	CASSEARGATEAFF
TRBV14	-	TRBJ1-2	CASSQDPGNYGYTF
TRBV29-1	-	TRBJ2-1	CSDGTSGSGEQFF
TRBV28	-	TRBJ2-1	CASSERTSGYYNEQFF
TRBV2	-	TRBJ2-1	CASSNSGRASYNEQFF
TRBV19	-	TRBJ2-5	CASSIGLRETQYF
TRBV5-1	-	TRBJ2-7	CASSPGTGPHEQYF